The 17 T cell receptor beta chains presented below share a single source sample, sequenced in a study of blood T cell repertoires in COVID-19. The table came from immunoSEQ multiplex PCR; TCRdb's copy has only in-frame clones and leaves some out. This table holds 99,000 or so clones, more than 75% found once. The sequencing input was peripheral blood. The receptor set was obtained from a man between 60 and 75 years old with acute or convalescent COVID-19.

This sequence joins TRBV6-5 and TRBJ1-5; TRBD1 aligns across 7 bases. Germline V gene data show CDR1 as MNHEY and CDR2 as SVGAGI. V gave up 10 bases and J gave up 3 bases; unmatched junction bases: 9. There are 14 residues in the CDR3. CDR3 region: CATGPGQYNQPQHF. In nucleotides, the CDR3 is TGTGCCACCGGACCGGGACAGTACAATCAGCCCCAGCATTTT.

V and J are TRBV4-1 and TRBJ2-3, with 9 bases aligning to TRBD1. Germline V gene sequence: CDR1 MGHRA, CDR2 YSYEKL. The junction had 8 bases not matched to a gene; V was cut back by 6 bases and J by 1 base. The CDR3 loop spans 16 amino acids. In DNA form, the CDR3 reads TGCGCCAGCAGACAAAACTGGGACAGGGGCACAGATACGCAGTATTTT. It yields the protein CASRQNWDRGTDTQYF.

This clone appeared a few times. This chain uses TRBV7-8 with TRBJ1-1, with D uncertain. Germline loops: CDR1 SGHVS, CDR2 FQNEAQ. CDR3 size: 13 residues. V lost 0 bases and J 7 bases, leaving 9 bases between the germline ends. This CDR3 reads CASSLAWRGEAFF. CDR3 bases: TGTGCCAGCAGCTTAGCGTGGCGGGGTGAAGCTTTCTTT.

V and J are TRBV3-1 (or the pseudogene TRBV3-2) and TRBJ2-2, with 11 positions matching TRBD1. This CDR3 is built from 17 residues. CDR1 and CDR2 from the germline V gene are LGHDT and YNNKEL (reference sequence). The trim removed 2 bases at V and 2 bases at J, leaving 4 bases unmatched. The CDR3 reads CASSQLGTGGNTGELFF. Here the CDR3 DNA reads TGTGCCAGCAGCCAATTGGGGACAGGGGGTAACACCGGGGAGCTGTTTTTT.

The chain recombines TRBV13 with TRBJ1-2; D unresolved. The CDR3 loop spans 12 amino acids. Germline loops: CDR1 PRHDT, CDR2 FYEKMQ (reference sequence). Trimming cost V 2 bases and J 5 bases, with 6 bases left between them. CDR3 protein: CASSLRGYGYTF. The CDR3 DNA reads TGTGCCAGCAGCTTACGGGGTTATGGCTACACCTTC.

This sequence joins TRBV5-1 and TRBJ2-5, with TRBD1 matching over 7 bases. J lost 4 bases, V lost 2 bases, and 11 bases had no gene match. CDR1 is SGHRS and CDR2 is YFSETQ in the germline V gene. CDR3 length equals 16 residues. CDR3 amino acids: CASSLPRDSDRETQYF. In nucleotides, the CDR3 is TGCGCCAGCAGCTTACCCCGGGACAGCGACCGAGAGACCCAGTACTTC.

This CDR3 is CASSPGLFYEQYV. CDR3 DNA: TGTGCCAGCAGTCCGGGACTATTCTACGAGCAGTACGTC. This chain connects TRBV27 to TRBJ2-7; 7 bases match TRBD2. The trim removed 5 bases at V and 3 bases at J, leaving 4 bases unmatched. Germline CDR1 and CDR2: MNHEY and SMNVEV (reference sequence). The CDR3 sequence is 13 residues long.

This rearrangement joins TRBV18 to TRBJ1-1; 7 nucleotides line up with TRBD1. V was clipped by 1 base and J by 6 bases; unmatched bases: 8. Germline-derived CDR1 and CDR2 are KGHSH and LQKENI. This CDR3 is built from 15 residues. DNA of the CDR3: TGTGCCAGCTCACCACGGACAGGTAGGGACTCTGAAGCTTTCTTT. Its protein product is CASSPRTGRDSEAFF.

The chain carries TRBV30 and TRBJ1-1; D unresolved. Germline loops: CDR1 GTSNPN, CDR2 SVGIG (reference sequence). Trimming took off 2 bases at V and 5 bases at J, with 9 bases between the two ends. The CDR3 runs to 12 residues. The DNA for the CDR3 is TGTGCCTGGAGTTGGGAGGGAACTGAAGCTTTCTTT. Its protein is CAWSWEGTEAFF.

This chain uses TRBV9 with TRBJ2-5, with D perhaps matching TRBD1 (5 bases). Germline V gene data show CDR1 as SGDLS and CDR2 as YYNGEE. V dropped 0 bases and J dropped 7 bases, with 16 bases sitting between them. CDR3 length: 15 amino acids. In DNA, the CDR3 is TGTGCCAGCAGCGTAGGGGGCCACGGAAGTGGGACCCAGTACTTC. Translating gives CASSVGGHGSGTQYF. The full variable domain, with the rest looked up from reference TRBV9 and TRBJ2-5, is DSGVTQTPKHLITATGQRVTLRCSPRSGDLSVYWYQQSLDQGLQFLIQYYNGEERAKGNILERFSAQQFPDLHSELNLSSLELGDSALYFCASSVGGHGSGTQYFGPGTRLLVL.

The chain links TRBV4-1 to TRBJ2-7; TRBD1 is a possible D gene (5 bases). Trimming took 0 bases from V and 3 from J, leaving 15 bases between them. The CDR3 consists of 16 residues. Germline V gene sequence: CDR1 MGHRA, CDR2 YSYEKL. Here the CDR3 reads CASSQDRQLKVYEQYF. The CDR3 region has the DNA TGCGCCAGCAGCCAAGATCGACAGCTAAAGGTCTACGAGCAGTACTTC.

The chain links TRBV6-5 to TRBJ1-4, with D perhaps matching TRBD1 (5 bases). The germline gives CDR1 MNHEY, CDR2 SVGAGI. The germline V and J ends were trimmed by 8 bases and 7 bases, with 17 bases remaining between them. This CDR3 contains 14 residues. The DNA of the CDR3 is TGTGCCAGCGCTAGCGGGACTTTTGGTGAAAAACTGTTTTTT. This translates into CASASGTFGEKLFF.

This rearrangement joins TRBV7-9 to TRBJ1-4; D call uncertain. CDR1 is SEHNR, CDR2 FQNEAQ, per germline (reference sequence). Trimming removed 2 bases at V and 8 bases at J, with 18 bases between. The CDR3 runs to 16 residues. CDR3 loop: CASSLMSNPRKEKLFF. Here the CDR3 DNA reads TGTGCCAGCAGCTTAATGTCTAATCCGAGGAAGGAAAAACTGTTTTTT.

This clone was counted a few times. The genes are TRBV5-1 and TRBJ1-1; a possible D gene is TRBD1 (6 bases). The V gene's germline CDR1 is SGHRS and CDR2 YFSETQ. With 7 bases removed from V and 2 bases from J, the gap between germline ends came to 15 bases. The CDR3 has 14 amino acids. The CDR3 spells CASHDPGGNTEAFF. In nucleotides, the CDR3 is TGCGCCAGCCACGACCCGGGGGGCAACACTGAAGCTTTCTTT.

The genes are TRBV10-2 and TRBJ1-5; D unclear. Trimming took 0 bases from V and 4 from J, leaving 7 bases between them. This CDR3 comprises 14 residues. The germline gives CDR1 WSHSY, CDR2 SAAADI. CDR3 protein: CASSESGLNQPQHF. For the CDR3, the DNA is TGCGCCAGCAGTGAGTCGGGCCTGAATCAGCCCCAGCATTTT.

CDR3 in DNA: TGCGCCAGCAGCCAACATAGGAGGGCGGATAGCAATCAGCCCCAGCATTTT. Translated, it gives CASSQHRRADSNQPQHF. This sequence joins TRBV23-1 and TRBJ1-5; no reliable D call. TRBV23-1 is sorted into the ORF group, with uncertain function. V lost 6 bases and J 0 bases, leaving 18 bases between the germline ends. CDR3 length: 17 amino acids.

The genes are TRBV28 and TRBJ2-7; 9 bases agree with TRBD1. The CDR3 sequence is 15 residues long. V shed 4 bases, J shed 2 bases, and the junction held 6 bases outside the gene matches. CDR1 MDHEN and CDR2 SYDVKM come from the germline V gene. CDR3 DNA sequence: TGTGCCAGCAGTTCCGGACAGGGGCGTACCTACGAGCAGTACTTC. Its translation is CASSSGQGRTYEQYF.